The clone carrying this T cell receptor (beta chain) showed up just once. Authors' processing steps: Estimation of nucleated cell counts was performed using reference gene primer amplification. The table came from immunoSEQ multiplex PCR; TCRdb's copy has only in-frame clones and leaves some out. D and trimming were read from the DNA, whereas the V and J calls and clone size are those reported in that table. The sample lists approximately 250,000 clones; approximately 90% were seen once. This CDR3 is built from 14 residues. In germline, CDR1 is KGHSH, CDR2 LQKENI. Trimming cost V 3 bases and J 5 bases, with 8 bases left between them. The study recruited people aged 18 to 89 years across approximately 23 US areas. Participants in the exposed group had met a COVID-19 case in the 2 weeks before joining the study. This entry belongs to a study of blood T cell repertoires in COVID-19. Study-level information: Spain, Italy and the United States supplied samples that represented acute and convalescent COVID-19.

The TCR originated in a man aged 35 to 55 who had been exposed to COVID-19. The sample was PBMCs or T cells enriched from blood (not recorded which). The genes are TRBV18 and TRBJ1-6; D ambiguous. CDR3 coding DNA: TGTGCCAGCTCACCTGCCGGAGATAATTCACCCCTCCACTTT. The encoded protein is CASSPAGDNSPLHF.